The rows below give T cell receptor beta chains drawn from one sample of a study of regulatory T cells in long-lasting Graves disease. Each CDR3 protein gets one entry after TCRdb re-called the multiplex PCR reads with MiXCR. The data show 600,000 to 850,000 distinct CDR3 sequences, with approximately 29% seen just once and around 42% held by the top ten. The sample in question was peripheral blood mononuclear cells (PBMCs), obtained when the disease was refractory, from a patient treated with antithyroid drugs. These TCRs come from a female donor with Graves disease. Both conserved end residues are part of each CDR3. Fields, in order: CDR3 DNA, CDR3 protein, clone size, V gene, J gene, D gene. D genes are given only for firm matches. Clone size is stated in some rows and not others, as once, few, many or a class when expanded.

TGCAGCGCCCGCTTGACTAGCGGTAACAATGAGCAGTTCTTC	CSARLTSGNNEQFF	NA	TRBV29-1	TRBJ2-1	TRBD2
TGTGCCAGCAGCCAAGCGACAGGGTTGGGGACCGGGGAGCTGTTTTTT	CASSQATGLGTGELFF	NA	TRBV3-1	TRBJ2-2	TRBD1
TGCAGTGCTTGGACGGACTTCACCTCCTATAATTCACCCCTCCACTTT	CSAWTDFTSYNSPLHF	few	TRBV20-1	TRBJ1-6	NA
TGCGCCAGCAAAACCGGGATTGCGAACACCGGGGAGCTGTTTTTT	CASKTGIANTGELFF	NA	TRBV5-1	TRBJ2-2	NA
TGCAGTGCTAGAGGGGGACTTACAGGGACTCATGGCTACACCTTC	CSARGGLTGTHGYTF	few	TRBV20-1	TRBJ1-2	NA
TGTGCCAGCAGCTCCTCTGCTGATACGCAGTATTTT	CASSSSADTQYF	NA	TRBV11-3	TRBJ2-3	NA
TGTGCCAGTAGTAAGTGGGATCAGCCCCAGCATTTT	CASSKWDQPQHF	NA	TRBV19	TRBJ1-5	NA
TGTGCCAGCACCCAGGGGGGCCGGAACACTGAAGCTTTCTTT	CASTQGGRNTEAFF	few	TRBV28	TRBJ1-1	TRBD1
TGTGCCAGCAGCCAAGCGGGGAACACTGAAGCTTTCTTT	CASSQAGNTEAFF	many	TRBV3-1	TRBJ1-1	NA
TGTGCCAGCAGTGGGATGTCACCTAACGAGCAGTACTTC	CASSGMSPNEQYF	few	TRBV6-1	TRBJ2-7	NA
TGTGCCAGTAGAGGTGATAGGACTGAAGCTTTCTTT	CASRGDRTEAFF	NA	TRBV19	TRBJ1-1	NA
TGTGCCAGCAGTTCGGACAGGCTCAGAGGCTACACCTTC	CASSSDRLRGYTF	many	TRBV12-3/TRBV12-4	TRBJ1-2	TRBD1
TGTGCCACCAGCAGAGTCCGTGGACTAGCGGGAGGCATATCCTACGAGCAGTACTTC	CATSRVRGLAGGISYEQYF	NA	TRBV15	TRBJ2-7	TRBD2
TGTGCCAGCAGTTCCCCGGACCCTAACTATGGCTACACCTTC	CASSSPDPNYGYTF	NA	TRBV28	TRBJ1-2	NA
TGTGCCAGCAGTTACTCGACGACCGTGAACACTGAAGCTTTCTTT	CASSYSTTVNTEAFF	many	TRBV6-5	TRBJ1-1	NA
TGCAGCGTAACAGGGGGTCTGAACACTGAAGCTTTCTTT	CSVTGGLNTEAFF	NA	TRBV29-1	TRBJ1-1	TRBD1
TGTGCCAGCAGCCGGACAGGGCAAAATTCACCCCTCCACTTT	CASSRTGQNSPLHF	NA	TRBV7-2	TRBJ1-6	TRBD1
TGCGCCAGCAGCTTCGGGTTGGGCAACTATGGCTACACCTTC	CASSFGLGNYGYTF	NA	TRBV5-1	TRBJ1-2	NA
TGTGCCAGCAGTTGCGGGGGACCCTCCTACGAGCAGTACTTC	CASSCGGPSYEQYF	many	TRBV6-5	TRBJ2-7	TRBD2
TGTGCCAGCAGTTTTACGGGAGGGTCCTACGAGCAGTACTTC	CASSFTGGSYEQYF	many	TRBV12-3/TRBV12-4	TRBJ2-7	TRBD2
TGCAGCGTTCTCAGGGTTGGGTCCTACGAGCAGTACTTC	CSVLRVGSYEQYF	NA	TRBV29-1	TRBJ2-7	NA
TGCGCCAGCAGCGTGGACAGATTAAACACTGAAGCTTTCTTT	CASSVDRLNTEAFF	few	TRBV5-1	TRBJ1-1	NA
TGCGCCAGCAGCCCTCGGGTTCCGCAGAAGGGCACCGGGGAGCTGTTTTTT	CASSPRVPQKGTGELFF	once	TRBV5-1	TRBJ2-2	NA
TGTGCCACCCGGGAGGCTAGAGGTGGCTACACCTTC	CATREARGGYTF	NA	TRBV28	TRBJ1-2	NA
TGTGCCAGCAGTCCTCACAGGGATCAGCCCCAGCATTTT	CASSPHRDQPQHF	NA	TRBV27	TRBJ1-5	NA
TGCGCCAGCAGGCTGACAGGGACAGGGAAAGAGACCCAGTACTTC	CASRLTGTGKETQYF	few	TRBV4-1	TRBJ2-5	TRBD1
TGCAGTGCTAACGAGGTCGGGAGTGAGACCCAGTACTTC	CSANEVGSETQYF	NA	TRBV20-1	TRBJ2-5	NA
TGTGCCAGCAGCGTAGCCGCGGGAGGGAACACAGATACGCAGTATTTT	CASSVAAGGNTDTQYF	NA	TRBV9	TRBJ2-3	TRBD2
TGTGCCAGCGGTGAGGACCGGGTTGATGGCTACACCTTC	CASGEDRVDGYTF	many	TRBV12-3/TRBV12-4	TRBJ1-2	NA
TGCAGTGCTAGAGATGAAAGGAGACAGGATGGCTACACCTTC	CSARDERRQDGYTF	NA	TRBV20-1	TRBJ1-2	NA
TGTGCCAGCAGTACAGGGGTTTGGACTGAAGCTTTCTTT	CASSTGVWTEAFF	NA	TRBV6-1	TRBJ1-1	TRBD1
TGTGCCAGCAGAAGACTAGCGGGAGCGAACACCGGGGAGCTGTTTTTT	CASRRLAGANTGELFF	few	TRBV6-1	TRBJ2-2	TRBD2
TGTGCCAGCAGTCAGAACAAGAAGGAGCCCCAGCATTTT	CASSQNKKEPQHF	NA	TRBV2	TRBJ1-5	NA
TGTGCCAGTAGTATACCCGGCAATGAAGCTTTCTTT	CASSIPGNEAFF	few	TRBV19	TRBJ1-1	NA
TGCGCCAGCAGCTTGGAGCAGTTCGGGATTAACACTGAAGCTTTCTTT	CASSLEQFGINTEAFF	NA	TRBV5-1	TRBJ1-1	NA
TGTGCCAGCAGCTTAGGACAGGATTACGCGTATGGCTACACCTTC	CASSLGQDYAYGYTF	NA	TRBV7-3	TRBJ1-2	TRBD1
TGTGCCAGCAGCAGGGACAGGGTCTATGGCTACACCTTC	CASSRDRVYGYTF	many	TRBV11-2	TRBJ1-2	TRBD1
TGTGCCACCAGCAGAGCACTAGCGGGAGTTGCCGGGGAGCTGTTTTTT	CATSRALAGVAGELFF	NA	TRBV15	TRBJ2-2	TRBD2
TGCGCCAGCAGTGGTGGAGGGTCGGGCAATCAGCCCCAGCATTTT	CASSGGGSGNQPQHF	NA	TRBV10-2	TRBJ1-5	NA
TGCAGTGCGGGGTATGACAGGGGGAAGCAGCCCCAGCATTTT	CSAGYDRGKQPQHF	few	TRBV20-1	TRBJ1-5	TRBD1
TGTGCCAGCAGTGCCGCCGGGGGACCTGGGGAGACCCAGTACTTC	CASSAAGGPGETQYF	NA	TRBV6-1	TRBJ2-5	NA
TGTGCCAGCAGTCAAGGGGGGCGGGGGCACGGGGAGCTGTTTTTT	CASSQGGRGHGELFF	few	TRBV27	TRBJ2-2	NA
TGTGCCAGTAGTATCACGGGTCCAAGGAACACTGAAGCTTTCTTT	CASSITGPRNTEAFF	few	TRBV19	TRBJ1-1	NA
TGCAGTGCTAGTGTCTACAGGGGAAATGGCTACACCTTC	CSASVYRGNGYTF	few	TRBV20-1	TRBJ1-2	TRBD1
TGCAGCGTTCGGACCGGGCTTTTGACCTCTGGAAACACCATATATTTT	CSVRTGLLTSGNTIYF	few	TRBV29-1	TRBJ1-3	NA
TGTGCCAGCAGCAGACTAGCGGTCTACGAGCAGTACTTC	CASSRLAVYEQYF	few	TRBV6-1	TRBJ2-7	TRBD2
TGTGCCAGCAGTCCGGTCCGAAAGCGATCCTACGAGCAGTACTTC	CASSPVRKRSYEQYF	NA	TRBV27	TRBJ2-7	NA
TGTGCCAGCAGCCACCGACAGAAAGAGACCCAGTACTTC	CASSHRQKETQYF	many	TRBV27	TRBJ2-5	NA
TGTGCCTGGAGTACCCCCCAGGACAGGGGAGCTGAAGCTTTCTTT	CAWSTPQDRGAEAFF	NA	TRBV30	TRBJ1-1	TRBD1
TGTGCCAGCAGCGTAGCTCTAGCAGCCCACCCCTACGAGCAGTACTTC	CASSVALAAHPYEQYF	NA	TRBV7-3	TRBJ2-7	NA
TGTGCCAGCAGCCCCAAGCGGTGGGACACTGAAGCTTTCTTT	CASSPKRWDTEAFF	NA	TRBV7-6	TRBJ1-1	NA
TGTGCCACCAGCAGAGTATCCGGGGTGGCCTTTAATTCACCCCTCCACTTT	CATSRVSGVAFNSPLHF	few	TRBV15	TRBJ1-6	NA